This is a list of T cell receptor beta chains from one sample in a study of blood T cell repertoires in COVID-19. TCRdb's table, derived via immunoSEQ multiplex PCR, lists solely in-frame clones and lacks some. The profile covers 250,000 to 350,000 clones, with roughly 89% appearing a single time and approximately 3% taken by the ten largest. Sequencing input: peripheral blood. These receptors were obtained from a woman aged 25-40 years with active or convalescent COVID-19. Each CDR3 is given with its conserved first and last residue. The D gene is left open where the match is weak. Clone size is given for some rows only: seen once, a few or many times, or a class if the clone is expanded.

CDR3	DNA	J	D	size	V
CASSLEAGDTDTQYF	TGCGCCAGCAGCTTGGAAGCGGGGGACACAGATACGCAGTATTTT	TRBJ2-3	TRBD2	.	TRBV5-1
CASITPGKNTEAFF	TGTGCCAGCATCACCCCGGGGAAGAACACTGAAGCTTTCTTT	TRBJ1-1	.	.	TRBV6-5
CSVGGGQEISGNTIYF	TGCAGCGTTGGCGGGGGACAGGAAATCTCTGGAAACACCATATATTTT	TRBJ1-3	TRBD1	.	TRBV29-1
CATRGGRGYGTEAFF	TGTGCCACCAGAGGGGGTCGAGGATATGGCACTGAAGCTTTCTTT	TRBJ1-1	.	.	TRBV24-1
CSVWTGGDTEAFF	TGCAGCGTTTGGACAGGGGGCGACACTGAAGCTTTCTTT	TRBJ1-1	TRBD1	.	TRBV29-1
CASSPWTGGNEKLFF	TGTGCCAGCAGCCCGTGGACAGGGGGAAATGAAAAACTGTTTTTT	TRBJ1-4	TRBD1	few	TRBV7-6
CASSLRQGSYNEQFF	TGCGCCAGCAGCTTGCGACAGGGTTCCTACAATGAGCAGTTCTTC	TRBJ2-1	TRBD1	.	TRBV5-1
CASSANRVNEKLFF	TGTGCCAGCAGCGCTAACAGGGTTAATGAAAAACTGTTTTTT	TRBJ1-4	.	.	TRBV6-5
CASSSDRAWNSPLHF	TGTGCCAGCAGCTCAGACAGGGCCTGGAATTCACCCCTCCACTTT	TRBJ1-6	TRBD1	.	TRBV9
CASSPRTGTFQETQYF	TGTGCCAGCTCACCCCGGACAGGGACCTTCCAAGAGACCCAGTACTTC	TRBJ2-5	TRBD1	.	TRBV18
CATPTGDRPNTGELFF	TGTGCCACCCCGACAGGGGATAGACCGAACACCGGGGAGCTGTTTTTT	TRBJ2-2	TRBD1	.	TRBV11-2
CASSYPLSGASYEQYF	TGTGCCAGCAGTTACCCACTAAGCGGGGCGAGCTACGAGCAGTACTTC	TRBJ2-7	TRBD2	.	TRBV6-2/TRBV6-3
CASKGIHGELFF	TGTGCCAGCAAGGGGATTCACGGGGAGCTGTTTTTT	TRBJ2-2	.	.	TRBV28
CATSRDFHGDFGSPLHF	TGTGCCACCAGCAGAGATTTTCACGGGGATTTTGGTTCACCCCTCCACTTT	TRBJ1-6	.	few	TRBV15
CASSSLAGGRYEQYF	TGTGCCAGCAGCTCCCTAGCGGGGGGGCGGTACGAGCAGTACTTC	TRBJ2-7	TRBD2	.	TRBV5-6
CASSGRTASSSGNTIYF	TGTGCCAGCAGTGGGAGGACAGCCTCGAGCTCTGGAAACACCATATATTTT	TRBJ1-3	.	.	TRBV25-1
CASSTDREISPLHF	TGTGCCAGCAGCACGGACAGGGAGATTTCACCCCTCCACTTT	TRBJ1-6	TRBD1	.	TRBV7-6
CASSLDRAGTQYF	TGTGCCAGCAGCTTGGACCGAGCCGGTACGCAGTATTTT	TRBJ2-3	.	once	TRBV5-5
CASSPRTGGDSPLHF	TGCGCCAGCAGCCCCAGGACAGGGGGGGATTCACCCCTCCACTTT	TRBJ1-6	TRBD1	.	TRBV5-1
CAWSVRSHYSNQPQHF	TGTGCCTGGAGTGTACGGAGTCATTATAGCAATCAGCCCCAGCATTTT	TRBJ1-5	.	.	TRBV30
CASSPGPGYGYTF	TGTGCCAGCTCACCGGGGCCCGGCTATGGCTACACCTTC	TRBJ1-2	.	.	TRBV18
CASGGTQGAPQHF	TGTGCCAGCGGAGGGACCCAGGGGGCCCCCCAGCATTTT	TRBJ1-5	TRBD1	.	TRBV19
CAISEDGQSYNEQFF	TGTGCCATCAGTGAAGATGGTCAGTCCTACAATGAGCAGTTCTTC	TRBJ2-1	.	.	TRBV10-3
CASSHTTEGRCKQYF	TGTGCCAGCAGCCACACTACGGAGGGACGCTGTAAGCAGTACTTC	TRBJ2-7	.	.	TRBV3-1/TRBV3-2
CASSYTGNTEAFF	TGTGCCAGCAGTTACACAGGGAACACTGAAGCTTTCTTT	TRBJ1-1	.	.	TRBV6-5
CASSSGQAKNIQYF	TGTGCCAGCAGCTCAGGCCAAGCCAAAAACATTCAGTACTTC	TRBJ2-4	.	.	TRBV6-2/TRBV6-3
CAWSQGVSNEQFF	TGTGCCTGGAGTCAGGGGGTGAGCAATGAGCAGTTCTTC	TRBJ2-1	TRBD1	.	TRBV30
CASSDLTEYGYTF	TGTGCCAGCTCCGACCTGACAGAATATGGCTACACCTTC	TRBJ1-2	.	.	TRBV18
CASSLGPTTEAFF	TGTGCCAGCAGCTTAGGTCCTACCACTGAAGCTTTCTTT	TRBJ1-1	.	once	TRBV11-2
CASSRGQGGYTF	TGTGCCAGTAGCCGTGGACAGGGAGGCTACACCTTC	TRBJ1-2	TRBD1	.	TRBV19
CASSPLDRANTEAFF	TGTGCCAGCTCACCCCTGGACAGGGCCAACACTGAAGCTTTCTTT	TRBJ1-1	TRBD1	once	TRBV18
CASSLERGGTYEQYF	TGTGCCAGCAGCTTAGAACGGGGGGGTACCTACGAGCAGTACTTC	TRBJ2-7	TRBD2	.	TRBV7-2
CASSPMRNTGELFF	TGTGCCAGCTCACCGATGCGGAACACCGGGGAGCTGTTTTTT	TRBJ2-2	.	.	TRBV18
CASSSPGGSSYEQYF	TGTGCCAGCAGCTCCCCGGGGGGCAGCTCCTACGAGCAGTACTTC	TRBJ2-7	.	once	TRBV5-8
CASSEILTYEQYF	TGTGCCAGCAGTGAAATACTAACTTACGAGCAGTACTTC	TRBJ2-7	.	.	TRBV6-1
CASSLGRARAQGNTIYF	TGCGCCAGCAGCTTGGGAAGGGCCAGGGCGCAGGGAAACACCATATATTTT	TRBJ1-3	.	.	TRBV5-1
CSASERGTEAFF	TGCAGCGCCTCAGAAAGGGGGACTGAAGCTTTCTTT	TRBJ1-1	.	.	TRBV29-1